This TCR beta chain was sequenced in a study of blood T cell repertoires in COVID-19. Study background: The samples span acute and convalescent COVID-19 from the United States, Italy and Spain. PBMCs, B-cell-depleted T cells, or T cells provided the cDNA or gDNA that made up the material.

This clone came up once. The assay was immunoSEQ multiplex PCR, and TCRdb's table has in-frame clones only and misses some. The sample holds about 400,000 clones; about 90% are singletons and the top ten take 1.7%. V gave up 5 bases and J gave up 1 base, with 12 bases separating them. CDR1 SGHVS and CDR2 FNYEAQ come from the germline V gene. CDR3 length equals 14 residues. V is TRBV7-6 and J is TRBJ2-7; D is possibly TRBD2 (5 bases). The TCR comes from a young woman who had recovered from COVID-19. Input material: PBMCs or T cells enriched from blood (not recorded which). As DNA, the CDR3 is TGTGCCAGCAGCCCCGACTACGGATCCTACGAGCAGTACTTC. Encoded protein: CASSPDYGSYEQYF.